Sequencing of this TCR beta chain was carried out in a study of blood T cell repertoires in COVID-19. Profiling relied on immunoSEQ multiplex PCR, and the TCRdb table lists in-frame clones only, not all of them. Of more than 200,000 clones listed, 85% to 90% are singletons. This CDR3 is 14 amino acids long. V lost 4 bases and J 0 bases, leaving 10 bases between the germline ends. CDR1 and CDR2 (germline): SGHNT, YYREEE (reference sequence). The TCR originated in a man aged 40-49 years who had recovered from COVID-19. Material: PBMCs or T cells enriched from blood (not recorded which). The chain recombines TRBV5-4 with TRBJ1-1; no clear D. The DNA of the CDR3 is TGTGCCAGCAGCCCGGGAGGCATGAACACTGAAGCTTTCTTT. Translation: CASSPGGMNTEAFF. Full variable domain (rest looked up from reference TRBV5-4 and TRBJ1-1): ETGVTQSPTHLIKTRGQQVTLRCSSQSGHNTVSWYQQALGQGPQFIFQYYREEENGRGNFPPRFSGLQFPNYSSELNVNALELDDSALYLCASSPGGMNTEAFFGQGTRLTVV.